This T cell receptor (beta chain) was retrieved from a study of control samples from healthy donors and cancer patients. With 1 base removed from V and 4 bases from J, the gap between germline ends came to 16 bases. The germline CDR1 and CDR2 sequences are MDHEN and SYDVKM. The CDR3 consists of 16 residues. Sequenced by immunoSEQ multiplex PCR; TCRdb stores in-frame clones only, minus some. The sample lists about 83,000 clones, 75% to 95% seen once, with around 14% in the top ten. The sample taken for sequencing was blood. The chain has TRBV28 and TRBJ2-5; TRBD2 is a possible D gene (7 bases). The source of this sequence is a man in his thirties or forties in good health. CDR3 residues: CASSLFRGGFGETQYF. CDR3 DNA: TGTGCCAGCAGTTTATTCAGGGGAGGGTTTGGAGAGACCCAGTACTTC.